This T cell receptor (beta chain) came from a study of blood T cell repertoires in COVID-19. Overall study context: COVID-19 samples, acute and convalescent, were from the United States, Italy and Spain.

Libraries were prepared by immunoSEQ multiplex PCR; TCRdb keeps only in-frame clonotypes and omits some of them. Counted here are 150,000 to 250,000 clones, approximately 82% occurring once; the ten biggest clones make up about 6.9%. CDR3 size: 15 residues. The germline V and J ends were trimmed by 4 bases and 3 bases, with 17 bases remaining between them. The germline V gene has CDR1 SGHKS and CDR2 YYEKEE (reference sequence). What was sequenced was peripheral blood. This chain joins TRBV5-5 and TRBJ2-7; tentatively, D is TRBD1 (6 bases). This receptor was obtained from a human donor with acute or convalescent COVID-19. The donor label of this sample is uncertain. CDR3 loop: CASSLTGYSFYEQYF. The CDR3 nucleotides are TGTGCCAGCAGCCTCACAGGGTATTCGTTCTACGAGCAGTACTTC. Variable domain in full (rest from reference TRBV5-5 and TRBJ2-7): DAGVTQSPTHLIKTRGQQVTLRCSPISGHKSVSWYQQVLGQGPQFIFQYYEKEERGRGNFPDRFSARQFPNYSSELNVNALLLGDSALYLCASSLTGYSFYEQYFGPGTRLTVT.